A selection of T cell receptor beta chains follows, all from one sample in a study of cytomegalovirus exposure and HLA in healthy donors. Libraries were prepared by immunoSEQ multiplex PCR; TCRdb keeps only in-frame clonotypes and omits some of them. The table has 200,000 to 250,000 clones, 70% to 85% seen once; the top ten hold over 0.5%. Sequencing used PBMCs. These receptors originate from a woman between 40 and 55 years old in good health and CMV-seronegative. CDR3s include the opening cysteine and the closing phenylalanine or tryptophan. A D gene is named only where the DNA matches it firmly. Where a row states a size, it is once, few, many or the class of an expanded clone; other rows omit it.

j_call v_call clone_size d_call cdr3_aa cdr3_nt
TRBJ2-7 TRBV5-1 . . CASSSLINIQGEQYF TGCGCCAGCAGCTCTCTCATAAACATCCAGGGCGAGCAGTACTTC
TRBJ2-2 TRBV7-6 . . CASSLGGAGAGELFF TGTGCCAGCAGCTTAGGTGGGGCAGGGGCCGGGGAGCTGTTTTTT
TRBJ2-7 TRBV9 . . CASSVESGVGSYEQYF TGTGCCAGCAGCGTAGAGTCCGGGGTAGGCTCCTACGAGCAGTACTTC
TRBJ2-3 TRBV28 once TRBD2 CASSLISGGAPDTQYF TGTGCCAGCAGTTTAATTAGCGGGGGGGCCCCAGATACGCAGTATTTT
TRBJ1-2 TRBV7-2 . . CASSIDGDYGYTF TGTGCCAGCAGCATAGACGGAGACTATGGCTACACCTTC
TRBJ2-7 TRBV9 . . CASSVDAGIITEQYF TGTGCCAGCAGCGTAGATGCAGGGATTATCACCGAGCAGTACTTC
TRBJ2-7 TRBV7-2 . . CASSSLGYEQYF TGTGCCAGCAGCTCCCTAGGCTACGAGCAGTACTTC
TRBJ1-2 TRBV10-2 . TRBD1 CASSEAGGAGGYTF TGCGCCAGCAGTGAGGCAGGGGGCGCGGGTGGCTACACCTTC
TRBJ2-6 TRBV5-1 . TRBD1 CASSLGSRDRGLRANVLTF TGCGCCAGCAGCCTAGGGTCCCGGGACAGGGGGCTGAGGGCCAACGTCCTGACTTTC
TRBJ1-2 TRBV28 . TRBD1 CAVSTGLNYGYTF TGTGCCGTCTCGACAGGGCTAAACTATGGCTACACCTTC
TRBJ1-1 TRBV27 . . CASRAAGNTEAFF TGTGCCAGCAGAGCGGCCGGGAACACTGAAGCTTTCTTT
TRBJ1-2 TRBV30 . . CAWSISATGGYTF TGTGCCTGGAGTATTTCCGCCACCGGGGGCTACACCTTC
TRBJ1-2 TRBV11-2 . . CASSLEGGTYGYTF TGTGCCAGCAGCTTAGAGGGGGGAACCTATGGCTACACCTTC
TRBJ2-1 TRBV7-3 . TRBD1 CASSPRGGQGVYEQFF TGTGCCAGCAGCCCCAGGGGTGGACAGGGAGTCTATGAGCAGTTCTTC
TRBJ1-5 TRBV7-9 . . CSSSSSDQPQHF TGTTCCAGCAGCTCCTCGGATCAGCCCCAGCATTTT
TRBJ2-7 TRBV7-9 once . CASSSLGQTYEQYF TGTGCCAGCAGCTCCCTTGGACAGACCTACGAGCAGTACTTC
TRBJ2-1 TRBV7-9 . TRBD2 CASSPSLAGNEQFF TGTGCCAGCAGCCCTTCTTTAGCGGGAAATGAGCAGTTCTTC
TRBJ1-2 TRBV28 . TRBD1 CASKLTGGGDYGYTF TGTGCCAGCAAGCTGACAGGGGGCGGCGACTATGGCTACACCTTC
TRBJ1-1 TRBV30 . . CAWKNTANTEAFF TGTGCCTGGAAAAATACAGCGAACACTGAAGCTTTCTTT
TRBJ1-1 TRBV19 . . CASRLGQMNTEAFF TGTGCCAGTAGGCTAGGACAAATGAACACTGAAGCTTTCTTT
TRBJ2-3 TRBV27 . . CASRPASTDTQYF TGTGCCAGCAGACCTGCGAGCACAGATACGCAGTATTTT
TRBJ1-1 TRBV18 . TRBD1 CASSQDRAEAFF TGTGCCAGCTCCCAGGACAGGGCTGAAGCTTTCTTT
TRBJ2-1 TRBV28 . TRBD2 CASSFILAGGEQFF TGTGCCAGCAGTTTCATACTAGCGGGGGGCGAACAGTTCTTC
TRBJ1-3 TRBV19 . TRBD1 CASGQGTSGNTIYF TGTGCCAGTGGACAGGGGACGTCTGGAAACACCATATATTTT
TRBJ2-7 TRBV4-2 . . CASSLGGDGAYEQYF TGTGCCAGCAGCCTGGGGGGAGACGGAGCCTACGAGCAGTACTTC
TRBJ2-3 TRBV9 . . CASSVDGVSTDTQYF TGTGCCAGCAGCGTGGACGGGGTTAGCACAGATACGCAGTATTTT
TRBJ2-3 TRBV7-2 . TRBD2 CASSPTSGGGPDTQYF TGTGCCAGCAGCCCAACAAGCGGGGGGGGACCAGATACGCAGTATTTT
TRBJ2-7 TRBV2 . TRBD2 CASKTGTSGYSYEQYF TGTGCCAGCAAAACCGGGACTAGCGGGTACTCCTACGAGCAGTACTTC
TRBJ1-3 TRBV4-2 . . CASSPSGTASGNTIYF TGTGCCAGCAGCCCTAGCGGGACTGCCTCTGGAAACACCATATATTTT
TRBJ2-3 TRBV4-3 . TRBD2 CASSQEGLAGGTDTQYF TGCGCCAGCAGCCAAGAGGGACTAGCGGGGGGCACAGATACGCAGTATTTT
TRBJ2-7 TRBV18 . TRBD2 CASSPGVAGGTGSYEQYF TGTGCCAGCTCACCCGGGGTGGCGGGAGGTACTGGTTCCTACGAGCAGTACTTC
TRBJ1-2 TRBV7-9 . TRBD1 CASSLGQVNYGYTF TGTGCCAGCAGCCTGGGACAGGTGAACTATGGCTACACCTTC
TRBJ1-5 TRBV28 few . CASSQANQPQHF TGTGCCAGCAGTCAGGCAAATCAGCCCCAGCATTTT